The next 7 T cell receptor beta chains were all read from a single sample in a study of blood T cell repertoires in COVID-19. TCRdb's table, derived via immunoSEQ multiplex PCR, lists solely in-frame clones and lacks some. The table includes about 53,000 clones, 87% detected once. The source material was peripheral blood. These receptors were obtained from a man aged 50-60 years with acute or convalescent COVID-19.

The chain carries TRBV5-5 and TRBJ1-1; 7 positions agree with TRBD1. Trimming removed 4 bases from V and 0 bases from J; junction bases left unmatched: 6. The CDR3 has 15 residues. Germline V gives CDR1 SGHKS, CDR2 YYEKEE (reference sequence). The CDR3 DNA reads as TGTGCCAGCAGCCCCCCCGGGACAGTGAACACTGAAGCTTTCTTT. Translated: CASSPPGTVNTEAFF. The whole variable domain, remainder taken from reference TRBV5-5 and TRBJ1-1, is DAGVTQSPTHLIKTRGQQVTLRCSPISGHKSVSWYQQVLGQGPQFIFQYYEKEERGRGNFPDRFSARQFPNYSSELNVNALLLGDSALYLCASSPPGTVNTEAFFGQGTRLTVV.

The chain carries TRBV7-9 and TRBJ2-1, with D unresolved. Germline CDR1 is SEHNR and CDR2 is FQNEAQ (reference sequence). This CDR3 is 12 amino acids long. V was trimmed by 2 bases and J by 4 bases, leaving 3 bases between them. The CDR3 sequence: CASSLSYNEQFF. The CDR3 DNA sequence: TGTGCCAGCAGCTTATCGTACAATGAGCAGTTCTTC. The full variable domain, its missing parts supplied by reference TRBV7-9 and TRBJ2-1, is DTGVSQNPRHKITKRGQNVTFRCDPISEHNRLYWYRQTLGQGPEFLTYFQNEAQLEKSRLLSDRFSAERPKGSFSTLEIQRTEQGDSAMYLCASSLSYNEQFFGPGTRLTVL.

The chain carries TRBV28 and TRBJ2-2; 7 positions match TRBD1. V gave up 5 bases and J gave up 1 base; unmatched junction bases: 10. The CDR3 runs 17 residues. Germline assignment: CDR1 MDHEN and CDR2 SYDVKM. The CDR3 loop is CASSPPEGGWNTGELFF. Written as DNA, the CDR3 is TGTGCCAGCAGTCCGCCCGAAGGGGGCTGGAACACCGGGGAGCTGTTTTTT.

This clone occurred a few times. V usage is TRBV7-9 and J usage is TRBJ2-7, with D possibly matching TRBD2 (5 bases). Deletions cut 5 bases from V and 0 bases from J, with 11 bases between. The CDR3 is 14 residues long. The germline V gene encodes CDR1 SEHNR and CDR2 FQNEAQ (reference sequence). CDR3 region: CASSEGTSSYEQYF. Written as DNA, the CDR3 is TGTGCCAGCAGCGAGGGAACGAGCTCCTACGAGCAGTACTTC.

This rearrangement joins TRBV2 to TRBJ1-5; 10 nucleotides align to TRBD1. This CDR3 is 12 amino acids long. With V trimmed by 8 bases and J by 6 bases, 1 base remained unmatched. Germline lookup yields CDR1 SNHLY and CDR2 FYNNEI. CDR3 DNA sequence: TGTGCCAGCGGGACAGGGGTTCAGCCCCAGCATTTT. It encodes CASGTGVQPQHF.

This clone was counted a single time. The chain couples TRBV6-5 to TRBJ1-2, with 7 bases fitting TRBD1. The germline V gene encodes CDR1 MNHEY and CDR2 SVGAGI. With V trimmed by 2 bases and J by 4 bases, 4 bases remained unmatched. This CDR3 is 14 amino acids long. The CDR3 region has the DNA TGTGCCAGCAGTTACGCAGGGGGAAGCTATGGCTACACCTTC. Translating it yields CASSYAGGSYGYTF.

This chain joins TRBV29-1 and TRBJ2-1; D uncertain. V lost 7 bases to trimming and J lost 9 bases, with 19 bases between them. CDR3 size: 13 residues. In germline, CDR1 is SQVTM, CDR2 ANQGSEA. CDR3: CSAEPPRESEQFF. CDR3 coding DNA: TGCAGCGCTGAGCCCCCGAGAGAGAGTGAGCAGTTCTTC.